This entry describes one T cell receptor beta chain. Compared with germline, one end of the junction differs, possibly owing to a read error. This sample's RNA came from whole unsorted tissue. Distant lung tissue was collected more than 3 cm away from the tumor edge. These data are taken from a study of tumor and adjacent non-tumor tissue in lung cancer. Looking at the study overall: The cohort had around eleven adenocarcinoma, a couple of squamous cell and 1 small cell patients.

Germline V gene sequence: CDR1 SGHRS, CDR2 YFSETQ. The CDR3 length is 16 residues. Three rounds of nested PCR, following a modified ARM-PCR protocol, produced the TCRbeta library. A single record per CDR3 protein comes from TCRdb applying MiXCR to the multiplex PCR reads. The table shows about 67,000 distinct CDR3 sequences, with about 77% occurring only once. This clonotype originated in a man aged 55 to 70 with non-small cell lung cancer. Sequenced material: distant non-tumor lung tissue. The rearrangement links TRBV5-1 to TRBJ2-5, with D possibly matching TRBD1 (6 bases). CDR3 sequence (DNA): TGCGCCTGCAGCTTGGGACCGTCAGGGGACCAAGAGACCCAGTACTTC. Its protein product is CACSLGPSGDQETQYF. Supplemented by reference TRBV5-1 and TRBJ2-5, the full variable domain reads KAGVTQTPRYLIKTRGQQVTLSCSPISGHRSVSWYQQTPGQGLQFLFEYFSETQRNKGNFPGRFSGRQFSNSRSEMNVSTLELGDSALYLCACSLGPSGDQETQYFGPGTRLLVL.